This TCR beta chain was recovered during a study of T cells in Graves' hyperthyroidism and ophthalmopathy. This clonotype was seen many times. There were TCR beta CDR3 regions amplified from RNA transcripts. In the first-round RT-PCR of the TCR CDR3, the HTBI primer set was used. TCRdb passed the multiplex PCR reads through MiXCR, listing each CDR3 protein once. The sample shows about 360,000 distinct CDR3 sequences, approximately 13% of them seen only once. The V end was cut by 2 bases, the J end by 0 bases, with 14 bases between. CDR3 length equals 16 residues. Germline CDR1 is DFQATT and CDR2 is SNEGSKA (reference sequence). Hyperthyroidism had been newly diagnosed in patients aged 18 to 65, and its duration was under 2 months.

The sequencing sample was made of blood. This chain joins TRBV20-1 and TRBJ2-1; the D is unclear. The source is a woman between 18 and 30 years old with Graves' hyperthyroidism. The CDR3 is CSARSPLESSYNEQFF. CDR3 DNA sequence: TGCAGTGCTAGAAGTCCCCTCGAGAGCTCCTACAATGAGCAGTTCTTC.